This T cell receptor (beta chain) derives from a study of blood T cell repertoires in COVID-19. For the study at large: COVID-19 samples from acute and convalescent phases originated in the United States, Italy and Spain.

Clones were read by immunoSEQ multiplex PCR, and TCRdb kept only the in-frame ones, dropping some. The table includes over 150,000 clones, 80% to 85% detected once. Recruits, aged roughly 18 to 89 years, lived in around 24 US areas. The study assigned cohorts using participant-reported clinical history. Donors in Cohort 3 who had recovered were those with two negative PCRs, healthcare professional clearance, or resolution of their symptoms. Germline V CDR1 and CDR2: PRHDT, FYEKMQ (reference sequence). The CDR3 has 15 amino acids. J gave up 0 bases and V 7 bases, and 5 bases lay outside the gene matches.

The sequence derives from a man aged 40-55 years who had recovered from COVID-19. The sample consisted of PBMCs or T cells enriched from blood (not recorded which). V is TRBV13 and J is TRBJ2-1, with 8 bases fitting TRBD2. In DNA form, the CDR3 reads TGTGCCAGCACCGAGAGCGGGAGCTCCTACAATGAGCAGTTCTTC. It is translated as CASTESGSSYNEQFF.